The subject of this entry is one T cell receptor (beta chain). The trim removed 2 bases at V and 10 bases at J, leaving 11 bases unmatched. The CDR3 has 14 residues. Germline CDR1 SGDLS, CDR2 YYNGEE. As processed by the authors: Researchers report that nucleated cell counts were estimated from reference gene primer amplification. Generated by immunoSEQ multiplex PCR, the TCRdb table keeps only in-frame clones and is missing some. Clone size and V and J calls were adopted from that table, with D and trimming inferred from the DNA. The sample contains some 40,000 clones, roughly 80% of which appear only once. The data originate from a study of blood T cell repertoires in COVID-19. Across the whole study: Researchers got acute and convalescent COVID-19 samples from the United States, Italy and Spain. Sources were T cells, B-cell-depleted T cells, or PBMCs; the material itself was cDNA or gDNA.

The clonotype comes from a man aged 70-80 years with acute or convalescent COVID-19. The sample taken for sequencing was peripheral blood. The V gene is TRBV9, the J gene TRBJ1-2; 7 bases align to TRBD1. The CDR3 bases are TGTGCCAGCAGCGTGGACAGGTCGGTGATGATCTACACCTTC. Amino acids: CASSVDRSVMIYTF.